Sequencing of this T cell receptor (beta chain) was carried out in a study of control samples from healthy donors and cancer patients. Only in-frame clones appear in the TCRdb table, and some are missing; sequencing was by immunoSEQ multiplex PCR. The sample records about 59,000 clones, roughly 90% being singletons. The CDR3 sequence is 12 residues long. Sequenced input: PBMCs. The rearrangement joins TRBV21-1 to TRBJ1-2; the D call TRBD1 from the table was never checked on the DNA. TRBV21-1 is tagged as a pseudogene. This sequence was found in a man aged 35 to 55 with colorectal cancer. CDR3 coding DNA: TGTGCCAGCAGCACACAGCACTATGGCTACACCTTC. Its protein is CASSTQHYGYTF.